Below are 19 T cell receptor beta chains sequenced from a single sample in a study of cytomegalovirus exposure and HLA in healthy donors. The PCR ran on 60 Vbeta and 13 Jbeta primers. The repertoire was sequenced with immunoSEQ multiplex PCR; TCRdb's copy has only in-frame clones and lacks some. The table has about 160,000 clones, roughly 74% seen once. Sample: PBMCs. These receptor sequences come from a male donor in good health and CMV-seronegative.

The chain joins TRBV19 to TRBJ2-2; D remains unclear. In germline, CDR1 is LNHDA, CDR2 SQIVND (reference sequence). The CDR3 is 16 amino acids. Trimming shortened V by 7 bases and J by 5 bases, and 20 bases separated the two germline ends. This CDR3 is CASTGRSSGWTGELFF. CDR3 nucleotides: TGTGCCAGTACCGGAAGGTCTAGTGGTTGGACCGGGGAGCTGTTTTTT.

This chain uses TRBV6-1 with TRBJ2-4; 7 bases fit TRBD1. This CDR3 comprises 15 residues. Germline V gene sequence: CDR1 MNHNS, CDR2 SASEGT. V lost 1 base, J lost 4 bases, and 4 bases stayed unmatched. The CDR3 loop is CASSEGQGRKNIQYF. The DNA of the CDR3 is TGTGCCAGCAGTGAAGGACAGGGAAGGAAAAACATTCAGTACTTC.

This rearrangement joins TRBV27 to TRBJ1-5; TRBD1 might be the D (6 bases). CDR1 is MNHEY and CDR2 is SMNVEV in the germline V gene (reference sequence). Deletions cut 6 bases from V and 0 bases from J, with 12 bases between. The CDR3 totals 15 residues. As DNA, the CDR3 is TGTGCCAGCAGGGCCGGACAGAATAGCAATCAGCCCCAGCATTTT. Its translation is CASRAGQNSNQPQHF.

Only a few counts were recorded for this clone. The chain carries TRBV28 and TRBJ2-3; 9 bases line up with TRBD2. The V and J ends lost 7 bases and 0 bases, in that order; junction bases with no gene match: 5. CDR3 length: 15 amino acids. Germline values: CDR1 MDHEN, CDR2 SYDVKM. CDR3 residues: CASIRAGGSTDTQYF. The CDR3 DNA reads as TGTGCCAGCATTCGGGCGGGAGGGAGCACAGATACGCAGTATTTT. Supplemented by reference TRBV28 and TRBJ2-3, the full variable domain reads DVKVTQSSRYLVKRTGEKVFLECVQDMDHENMFWYRQDPGLGLRLIYFSYDVKMKEKGDIPEGYSVSREKKERFSLILESASTNQTSMYLCASIRAGGSTDTQYFGPGTRLTVL.

This clone was counted only a few times. The rearrangement uses TRBV28 and TRBJ1-4; TRBD1 matches 9 bases. V dropped 7 bases and J dropped 7; count of bases not matched to a gene: 19. Germline loops: CDR1 MDHEN, CDR2 SYDVKM. This CDR3 comprises 18 residues. The CDR3 here is CASIPMGGRGTGREKLFF. The CDR3 DNA is TGTGCCAGCATTCCGATGGGGGGGAGAGGGACAGGGCGTGAAAAACTGTTTTTT.

The V call is TRBV11-2, the J call TRBJ2-5; D gene uncertain. Germline values: CDR1 SGHAT, CDR2 FQNNGV. The germline V and J ends were trimmed by 0 bases and 13 bases, with 9 bases remaining between them. The CDR3 has 11 residues. CDR3 loop: CASSLDGSRYF. CDR3 bases: TGTGCCAGCAGCTTAGACGGGTCCCGGTACTTC.

This chain joins TRBV4-1 and TRBJ2-5; a possible D gene is TRBD2 (6 bases). CDR3 length: 16 residues. The germline gives CDR1 MGHRA, CDR2 YSYEKL. V was shortened by 4 bases and J by 1 base, with 16 bases between the two germline ends. In DNA, the CDR3 is TGCGCCAGCAGCCTTGGGGACCGGAGGGTCCAAGAGACCCAGTACTTC. Translating gives CASSLGDRRVQETQYF.

This clone appeared a single time. J is TRBJ1-5 and V is TRBV7-8, with 8 positions matching TRBD1. V lost 5 bases, J lost 7 bases, and 13 bases stayed unmatched. The CDR3 has 16 amino acids. The germline V gene encodes CDR1 SGHVS and CDR2 FQNEAQ. In DNA form, the CDR3 reads TGTGCCAGCAGCGCGCTACAGGGGGACCTTTACCAGCCCCAGCATTTT. It translates to CASSALQGDLYQPQHF.

The V and J genes are TRBV28 and TRBJ1-4; tentatively, D is TRBD1 (6 bases). This CDR3 spans 14 amino acids. V lost 5 bases to trimming and J lost 4 bases, with 11 bases between them. Germline CDR1 is MDHEN and CDR2 is SYDVKM. This CDR3 is CASSGTPRNEKLFF. The CDR3 DNA follows: TGTGCCAGCAGTGGGACACCCCGTAATGAAAAACTGTTTTTT.

V usage is TRBV7-9 and J usage is TRBJ2-4; D gene uncertain. The CDR3 loop spans 13 amino acids. Trimming pared 1 base from V and 6 bases from J, leaving 7 bases between. Germline CDR1 and CDR2: SEHNR and FQNEAQ (reference sequence). The CDR3 coding sequence is TGTGCCAGCAGCTTAGGGTCGGGAAACATTCAGTACTTC. This codes for CASSLGSGNIQYF.

This sequence joins TRBV7-6 and TRBJ1-4; 8 bases line up with TRBD1. V was clipped by 6 bases and J by 7 bases; unmatched bases: 7. The length of the CDR3 is 14 residues. The germline CDR1 and CDR2 sequences are SGHVS and FNYEAQ. The CDR3 region has the DNA TGTGCCAGCAGTCAACAGGGGGGGGGTGAAAAACTGTTTTTT. Its translation: CASSQQGGGEKLFF.

The rearrangement links TRBV7-9 to TRBJ2-7, with a weak D call TRBD2 (5 bases). Trimming left V 8 bases short and J 4 bases short, with 9 bases between. The CDR3 has 11 residues. The germline gives CDR1 SEHNR, CDR2 FQNEAQ (reference sequence). The DNA of the CDR3 is TGTGCCAGCTCGAGGGAATACGAGCAGTACTTC. It yields the protein CASSREYEQYF.

This clone was seen once. The chain combines TRBV30 with TRBJ1-4, with 7 bases fitting TRBD1. The germline CDR1 and CDR2 sequences are GTSNPN and SVGIG (reference sequence). Unmatched junction bases numbered 8, after V lost 2 bases and J lost 8 bases. This CDR3 comprises 14 residues. The CDR3 DNA sequence: TGTGCCTGGAGTCTACAGGGGACGAACGAAAAACTGTTTTTT. As protein: CAWSLQGTNEKLFF.

This sequence joins TRBV4-2 and TRBJ2-3; 8 bases map to TRBD2. The trim removed 0 bases at V and 5 bases at J, leaving 7 bases unmatched. CDR3 length equals 16 residues. Germline values: CDR1 LGHNA, CDR2 YNFKEQ. Written as DNA, the CDR3 is TGTGCCAGCAGCCAAGAGACAGCGGGGGCACTAGATACGCAGTATTTT. Its translation is CASSQETAGALDTQYF.

This clone was seen a few times. This chain joins TRBV6-5 and TRBJ1-5; tentatively, D is TRBD1 (6 bases). Per the germline V gene, CDR1 is MNHEY and CDR2 is SVGAGI. The CDR3 covers 13 residues. Trimming took off 6 bases at V and 6 bases at J, with 12 bases between the two ends. CDR3 in amino acids: CASRQGIGQPQHF. CDR3 DNA sequence: TGTGCCAGCAGACAGGGAATAGGTCAGCCCCAGCATTTT.

The J gene is TRBJ1-2, the V gene TRBV28; TRBD1 matches 7 bases. Germline V gene sequence: CDR1 MDHEN, CDR2 SYDVKM. The CDR3 consists of 12 residues. Trimming at V came to 4 bases and at J to 8 bases, leaving 4 bases not matched to a gene. The CDR3 coding sequence is TGTGCCAGCAGTTCCTACAGGGGAGGCTACACCTTC. It specifies CASSSYRGGYTF.

The chain uses TRBV2 and TRBJ1-4; no clear D gene. V dropped 5 bases and J dropped 10 bases, with 11 bases sitting between them. CDR1 is SNHLY, CDR2 FYNNEI, per germline. The length of the CDR3 is 12 residues. Here the CDR3 DNA reads TGTGCCAGCAGTAACGGGAAAGGAAAACTGTTTTTT. Translated, it gives CASSNGKGKLFF.

This clone was detected a few times. The V and J genes are TRBV20-1 and TRBJ2-5; D remains unclear. The J call is in doubt because the DNA end fits TRBJ2-7 better. The V gene's germline CDR1 is DFQATT and CDR2 SNEGSKA (reference sequence). The CDR3 runs 11 residues. Here the CDR3 DNA reads TGCAGTGCTGACGCTAGCTACGAGCAGTACTTC. Its protein is CSADASYEQYF.

This clone was seen a few times. The rearrangement uses TRBV13 and TRBJ2-5; no firm D call. The J call may be incorrect, as the DNA end agrees better with TRBJ2-7. Germline V gene data show CDR1 as PRHDT and CDR2 as FYEKMQ (reference sequence). The length of the CDR3 is 16 residues. The DNA of the CDR3 is TGTGCCAGCAGCCCTCGGTCTAGGTCCCTGGCCTACGAGCAGTACTTC. Its protein is CASSPRSRSLAYEQYF.